Following are 32 T cell receptor beta chains from one sample sequenced in a study of response to subunit inactivated influenza vaccine. TCRdb called the RT-PCR reads again in MiXCR, with one record for every CDR3 protein. Of around 250,000 distinct CDR3 sequences detected, about 12% appear once; the ten largest clones hold 7.5% to 10%. This material consisted of non-naive T cells sorted from PBMCs, taken 14 to 15 days before vaccination. The receptor set was obtained from a man aged 50 to 60 who received an inactivated influenza vaccine.

This clonotype was counted a few times. The chain carries TRBV6-6 and TRBJ2-3; 8 positions agree with TRBD2. The CDR3 extends over 13 amino acids. CDR1 MNHNY and CDR2 SVGAGI come from the germline V gene (reference sequence). J was trimmed by 4 bases and V by 10 bases; bases with no gene match: 7. The CDR3 DNA reads as TGTGCCACCGGCGGGGGGAGGGCAGATACGCAGTATTTT. It yields the protein CATGGGRADTQYF.

V and J are TRBV16 and TRBJ1-2; D perhaps matches TRBD1 (5 bases). The CDR3 is 12 residues long. Trimming left V 4 bases short and J 8 bases short, with 11 bases between. CDR1 is KGHSY and CDR2 is FQNENV in the germline V gene. DNA of the CDR3: TGTGCCAGCAGCCCCGACAGTGGCGGCTACACCTTC. This codes for CASSPDSGGYTF.

Ten or more counts support this clonotype. The V gene is TRBV11-2, the J gene TRBJ1-5; D is unclear. The CDR3 spans 13 residues. In germline, CDR1 is SGHAT, CDR2 FQNNGV. V lost 3 bases, J lost 4 bases, and 7 bases lay in between. The CDR3 sequence: CASSFNRNQPQHF. In DNA, the CDR3 is TGTGCCAGCAGCTTCAATAGGAATCAGCCCCAGCATTTT.

For the CDR3, the DNA is TGTGCCAGCAGCGGGGTAGACACAGATACGCAGTATTTT. This codes for CASSGVDTDTQYF. This sequence joins TRBV7-2 and TRBJ2-3; D not certain. V shed 5 bases and J shed 2 bases, with 8 bases lying between them. This CDR3 comprises 13 residues. Germline V gene lookup returns CDR1 SGHTA and CDR2 FQGNSA.

This clonotype was counted ten times or more. V and J are TRBV6-1 and TRBJ2-3, with D perhaps TRBD1 (6 bases). The CDR3 spans 15 residues. Germline assignment: CDR1 MNHNS and CDR2 SASEGT. CDR3 bases: TGTTCAAGCAGGGGAGCGCAGGGAGCATCGGATACGCAGTATTTT. Amino acids: CSSRGAQGASDTQYF.

Only a few counts were recorded for this clonotype. The chain has TRBV6-2 or TRBV6-3 and TRBJ2-7; D is undetermined. V was cut by 5 bases and J by 0 bases, with 8 bases left in between. The CDR3 totals 13 residues. CDR1 and CDR2 from the germline V gene are MNHEY and SVGEGT. CDR3 bases: TGTGCCAGCAGTGCCGGGTTCTCCTACGAGCAGTACTTC. Its protein is CASSAGFSYEQYF.

This clonotype has more than one count but fewer than ten. The gene calls are TRBV6-1 and TRBJ1-1; D possibly corresponds to TRBD1 (6 bases). The CDR3 extends over 13 amino acids. Germline CDR1 and CDR2: MNHNS and SASEGT. The V end was cut by 6 bases, the J end by 4 bases, with 12 bases between. In DNA form, the CDR3 reads TGTGCCAGCAGAGTACAGGGAAGCACTGAAGCTTTCTTT. Translating it yields CASRVQGSTEAFF.

This chain's CDR3 is CATSGPGVDTQYF. The CDR3 DNA is TGTGCCACCAGTGGCCCCGGGGTAGATACGCAGTATTTT. The chain couples TRBV24-1 to TRBJ2-3, with D perhaps matching TRBD2 (5 bases). This CDR3 region has 13 residues. Trimming removed 5 bases at V and 5 bases at J, with 10 bases between. Germline CDR1 reads KGHDR; CDR2 reads SFDVKD.

This sequence joins TRBV25-1 and TRBJ1-1; no clear D gene. Germline CDR1 is MGHDK and CDR2 is SYGVNS. The CDR3 contains 14 residues. V lost 1 base and J 6 bases, leaving 12 bases between the germline ends. The CDR3, as DNA: TGTGCCAGCAGTGAATCGAGAGACACGGCTGAAGCTTTCTTT. As protein: CASSESRDTAEAFF.

This clonotype was seen a handful of times. The rearrangement uses TRBV20-1 and TRBJ2-7, with 9 bases lining up with TRBD2. The CDR3 contains 14 residues. Per germline, CDR1 DFQATT and CDR2 SNEGSKA (reference sequence). The V and J ends lost 1 base and 5 bases, in that order; junction bases with no gene match: 6. The CDR3 DNA follows: TGCAGTGCTAGAGGCGGGACTAGCCTCAACGAGCAGTACTTC. It is translated as CSARGGTSLNEQYF.

The chain carries TRBV27 and TRBJ2-7, with D possibly being TRBD1 (6 bases). V dropped 5 bases and J dropped 13 bases, with 18 bases sitting between them. The CDR3 consists of 12 residues. Germline V gene sequence: CDR1 MNHEY, CDR2 SMNVEV (reference sequence). The chain's CDR3 is CASSEGRGAEYF. CDR3 DNA: TGTGCCAGCAGTGAAGGCAGGGGTGCTGAATACTTC.

The rearrangement links TRBV12-3 or TRBV12-4 to TRBJ2-7; 9 bases agree with TRBD1. The CDR3 is made up of 16 amino acids. The V and J ends lost 0 bases and 2 bases, in that order; junction bases with no gene match: 5. CDR3 in amino acids: CASSLADWTGAYEQYF. CDR3 in DNA: TGTGCCAGCAGTTTAGCAGACTGGACAGGGGCCTACGAGCAGTACTTC.

This clonotype was found many times. The V gene is TRBV29-1, the J gene TRBJ1-5; D perhaps matches TRBD1 (6 bases). The CDR3 sequence is 13 residues long. The V end was cut by 7 bases, the J end by 3 bases, with 13 bases between. The V gene's germline CDR1 is SQVTM and CDR2 ANQGSEA. As DNA, the CDR3 is TGCAGCGCCCGGGACAACTTCAATCAGCCCCAGCATTTT. Translating gives CSARDNFNQPQHF.

This clonotype was seen more than once but under ten times. The chain is built from TRBV7-9 and TRBJ2-7; D call uncertain. V shed 2 bases and J shed 5 bases, with 10 bases lying between them. The CDR3 is 13 residues long. In germline, CDR1 is SEHNR, CDR2 FQNEAQ (reference sequence). The CDR3 bases are TGTGCCAGCAGCTTAAGCGCCGTTGACGAGCAGTACTTC. It is translated as CASSLSAVDEQYF. Full variable domain (outside the CDR3, taken from reference TRBV7-9 and TRBJ2-7): DTGVSQNPRHKITKRGQNVTFRCDPISEHNRLYWYRQTLGQGPEFLTYFQNEAQLEKSRLLSDRFSAERPKGSFSTLEIQRTEQGDSAMYLCASSLSAVDEQYFGPGTRLTVT.

This clonotype was picked up a small number of times. This sequence joins TRBV10-2 and TRBJ1-2; the D is unclear. The CDR3 runs 13 residues. V was pared by 0 bases and J by 6 bases, with 8 bases between. Germline CDR1 WSHSY, CDR2 SAAADI. The CDR3 region is CASSESKVDGYTF. The CDR3 DNA reads as TGCGCCAGCAGTGAGTCGAAGGTGGATGGCTACACCTTC.

This rearrangement joins TRBV4-2 to TRBJ2-5; 9 nucleotides align to TRBD2. After removal of 1 base from V and 5 bases from J, the junction contained 5 bases not matched to a gene. Per the germline V gene, CDR1 is LGHNA and CDR2 is YNFKEQ. The CDR3 is made up of 15 amino acids. The CDR3 loop reads CASSQGSSGVETQYF. As DNA, the CDR3 is TGTGCCAGCAGCCAAGGCTCTAGCGGGGTCGAGACCCAGTACTTC.

This clonotype appeared many times. This chain joins TRBV5-1 and TRBJ1-1, with 8 bases that match TRBD1. The CDR3 consists of 15 residues. The V segment lost 2 bases and the J segment 4 bases; nucleotides outside the gene matches: 7. Germline CDR1 reads SGHRS; CDR2 reads YFSETQ. The CDR3 region has the DNA TGCGCCAGCAGCTTAACCGGGACAGGCCCCACTGAAGCTTTCTTT. It translates to CASSLTGTGPTEAFF.

This clonotype appeared a few times. This chain joins TRBV20-1 and TRBJ1-2; TRBD1 agrees at 7 bases. Trimming took 6 bases from V and 5 from J; bases not matched to a gene: 12. From germline, CDR1 is DFQATT and CDR2 SNEGSKA (reference sequence). CDR3 size: 14 residues. For the CDR3, the DNA is TGCAGTGCCAGGGGGAACCAGGGGAAGTATGGCTACACCTTC. It is translated as CSARGNQGKYGYTF.

This clonotype was seen more than once but under ten times. The chain has TRBV7-2 and TRBJ2-2; D is possibly TRBD1 or TRBD2 (6 bases each). Trimming removed 7 bases at V and 0 bases at J, with 18 bases between. This CDR3 has 17 residues. Germline V gene lookup returns CDR1 SGHTA and CDR2 FQGNSA. The CDR3 loop is CASTTRGVPSNTGELFF. In DNA form, the CDR3 reads TGTGCCAGCACCACAAGGGGGGTGCCTTCGAACACCGGGGAGCTGTTTTTT.

This clonotype was counted many times. The rearrangement joins TRBV20-1 to TRBJ2-7, with unresolved D. CDR1 is DFQATT and CDR2 is SNEGSKA in the germline V gene (reference sequence). V was trimmed by 3 bases and J by 1 base, leaving 19 bases between them. CDR3 length: 16 residues. CDR3 DNA: TGCAGTGCTAGTTTCAGGTTGGACGGAGTTTCCTACGAGCAGTACTTC. As protein: CSASFRLDGVSYEQYF.

V is TRBV4-3 and J is TRBJ2-1, with 8 nucleotides matching TRBD1. This CDR3 has 15 residues. The V gene's germline CDR1 is LGHNA and CDR2 YSLEER. The junction had 6 bases not matched to a gene; V was cut back by 4 bases and J by 4 bases. The CDR3 bases are TGCGCCAGCAGCCGCGGGACAGGCCAATACAATGAGCAGTTCTTC. As protein: CASSRGTGQYNEQFF.

This clonotype was seen only a few times. V usage is TRBV30 and J usage is TRBJ1-3, with D unclear. V lost 3 bases, J lost 0 bases, and 9 bases lay in between. Per the germline V gene, CDR1 is GTSNPN and CDR2 is SVGIG (reference sequence). The CDR3 is 14 amino acids. DNA of the CDR3: TGTGCCTGGAGCGGGATGAGCTCTGGAAACACCATATATTTT. This encodes CAWSGMSSGNTIYF.

This clonotype occurred a few times. The V and J genes are TRBV7-6 and TRBJ2-3; 14 bases line up with TRBD2. Germline loops: CDR1 SGHVS, CDR2 FNYEAQ. Trimming took 5 bases from V and 3 from J; bases not matched to a gene: 4. The CDR3 contains 16 residues. As DNA, the CDR3 is TGTGCCAGCAGCCCGACTAGCGGGGGGGTGACAGATACGCAGTATTTT. Amino acids: CASSPTSGGVTDTQYF.

The V and J genes are TRBV12-3 or TRBV12-4 and TRBJ2-1; 8 bases are shared with TRBD2. The J segment lost 2 bases and the V segment lost 3 bases, leaving 6 bases of the junction unmatched. The CDR3 sequence is 16 residues long. CDR3 in amino acids: CASSFGGGGPYNEQFF. CDR3 sequence (DNA): TGTGCCAGCAGTTTTGGAGGCGGGGGGCCCTACAATGAGCAGTTCTTC.

This clonotype occurred a few times. V and J are TRBV5-1 and TRBJ2-7, with 9 positions matching TRBD1. CDR3 length equals 15 residues. The V gene's germline CDR1 is SGHRS and CDR2 YFSETQ. V dropped 4 bases and J dropped 3; count of bases not matched to a gene: 8. The CDR3 DNA follows: TGCGCCAGCAGCACACCGGGACAGGGTAACTACGAGCAGTACTTC. This translates into CASSTPGQGNYEQYF.

This clonotype was counted at least ten times. The chain recombines TRBV5-1 with TRBJ2-3, with D hard to call. Germline V gene sequence: CDR1 SGHRS, CDR2 YFSETQ. There are 14 residues in the CDR3. Trimming took 5 bases from V and 0 from J, leaving 10 bases between them. The CDR3 region has the DNA TGCGCCAGCAGTTCCCTTTCTAGCACAGATACGCAGTATTTT. Protein: CASSSLSSTDTQYF.

This clonotype was seen more than once but under ten times. J is TRBJ1-3 and V is TRBV7-2, with D possibly being TRBD1 (5 bases). Between the trimmed V and J ends, which lost 2 bases and 4 bases, there was a span of 12 bases. Looked up from germline, CDR1 is SGHTA and CDR2 is FQGNSA. The CDR3 runs to 15 residues. This chain's CDR3 is CASSLQGVGGNTIYF. For the CDR3, the DNA is TGTGCCAGCAGCTTACAGGGTGTCGGAGGAAACACCATATATTTT.

This sequence joins TRBV6-2 or TRBV6-3 and TRBJ2-7, with 11 bases lining up with TRBD2. The length of the CDR3 is 20 residues. Unmatched junction bases numbered 20, after V lost 6 bases and J lost 1 base. Germline V gene lookup returns CDR1 MNHEY and CDR2 SVGEGT. The CDR3 sequence is CASSPSGGLADHRRSYEQYF. The CDR3 region has the DNA TGTGCCAGCAGCCCTTCTGGGGGACTAGCGGACCACCGCCGTTCCTACGAGCAGTACTTC.

The chain combines TRBV6-5 with TRBJ2-5, with D uncertain. This CDR3 contains 15 residues. Germline lookup yields CDR1 MNHEY and CDR2 SVGAGI. V gave up 0 bases and J gave up 1 base, with 9 bases separating them. This CDR3 reads CASSYSLAAQETQYF. DNA for the CDR3: TGTGCCAGCAGTTACTCTTTGGCAGCCCAAGAGACCCAGTACTTC.

The rearrangement joins TRBV7-8 to TRBJ2-3; D could derive from TRBD1 or TRBD2 (5 bases each). Germline V gives CDR1 SGHVS, CDR2 FQNEAQ. Trimming pared 5 bases from V and 6 bases from J, leaving 15 bases between. The CDR3 has 14 amino acids. CDR3 in amino acids: CASSHTWGTDTQYF. CDR3 DNA: TGTGCCAGCAGCCACACGTGGGGGACCGATACGCAGTATTTT.

The genes are TRBV2 and TRBJ2-2; 8 nucleotides line up with TRBD1. The germline CDR1 and CDR2 sequences are SNHLY and FYNNEI. The CDR3 has 15 amino acids. V trimming: 5 bases; J trimming: 7 bases; junction bases outside the gene matches: 9. This CDR3 reads CASSPRTGISGELFF. As DNA, the CDR3 is TGTGCCAGCAGTCCCCGGACAGGGATTAGCGGGGAGCTGTTTTTT.

Turning to this clonotype: This sequence may be a read error, since a much larger clone differs from it by one base. V usage is TRBV11-2 and J usage is TRBJ2-1; weak D call: TRBD1 (5 bases). Germline CDR1 is SGHAT and CDR2 is FQNNGV. The CDR3 covers 15 residues. In DNA form, the CDR3 reads TGTGTCAGCAGCTTAGGTCAGGGTAAGGGCAATGAGCAGTTCTTC. This gives the protein CVSSLGQGKGNEQFF.